A single sample is the source of the 19 T cell receptor beta chains below, sequenced in a study of cytomegalovirus exposure and HLA in healthy donors. With 60 Vbeta and 13 Jbeta primers, the PCR was carried out. Generated by immunoSEQ multiplex PCR, the TCRdb table keeps only in-frame clones and is missing some. The data hold around 180,000 clones, with 75% to 85% observed a single time. The sample consisted of PBMCs. The origin of the receptors is a woman aged 25 to 39 in good health and CMV-seropositive.

V gene TRBV15 combines with J gene TRBJ2-5, with 8 bases identical to TRBD2. CDR3 length: 14 residues. The J segment lost 1 base and the V segment lost 5 bases, leaving 3 bases of the junction unmatched. Germline V CDR1 and CDR2: LNHNV, YYDKDF (reference sequence). The CDR3, as DNA: TGTGCCACCAGCCTAGGGACTAGCCAAGAGACCCAGTACTTC. Translating it yields CATSLGTSQETQYF.

In its sample, this clone was seen once. The genes are TRBV5-6 and TRBJ2-7; TRBD1 matches 7 bases. Germline-derived CDR1 and CDR2 are SGHDT and YYEEEE. V shed 10 bases, J shed 2 bases, and the junction held 9 bases outside the gene matches. The CDR3 sequence is 13 residues long. CDR3 DNA: TGTGCCGCCGGACGGACAGGAGCCTACGAGCAGTACTTC. Protein sequence: CAAGRTGAYEQYF.

This clone appeared a few times. The V gene is TRBV6-1, the J gene TRBJ2-5; 11 bases agree with TRBD1. Germline CDR1 reads MNHNS; CDR2 reads SASEGT. V was pared by 6 bases and J by 2 bases, with 2 bases of the junction left unmatched. This CDR3 has 14 residues. CDR3 DNA: TGTGCCAGCAGCAGGGACAGGGGGCAAGAGACCCAGTACTTC. This sequence encodes CASSRDRGQETQYF.

This clone was counted a few times. V gene TRBV21-1 combines with J gene TRBJ2-2; the D call TRBD1 from the table was never checked on the DNA. TRBV21-1 is a known pseudogene. This CDR3 is built from 21 residues. The CDR3 region has the DNA TGTGCCAGCAGCAAAACTATCAAAGGGGGCCGGGACAGGGTGCACACCGGGGAGCTGTTTTTT. It codes for CASSKTIKGGRDRVHTGELFF.

The CDR3 sequence: CASRSGRNTGELFF. CDR3 sequence (DNA): TGTGCCAGTCGAAGCGGGAGAAACACCGGGGAGCTGTTTTTT. The chain couples TRBV2 to TRBJ2-2, with TRBD2 identical over 8 bases. CDR1 is SNHLY and CDR2 is FYNNEI in the germline V gene. V shed 9 bases, J shed 2 bases, and the junction held 5 bases outside the gene matches. The CDR3 length is 14 residues.

This clone was counted once. J is TRBJ1-2 and V is TRBV28, with 9 positions matching TRBD1. The V gene's germline CDR1 is MDHEN and CDR2 SYDVKM. The ends lost 8 bases at V and 6 bases at J; junction bases unmatched: 16. The CDR3 is made up of 16 amino acids. CDR3 DNA sequence: TGTGCCAGCCTCTCGGGACAGGGCCGCATTTGGCATGGCTACACCTTC. Translated, it gives CASLSGQGRIWHGYTF.

The V gene is TRBV19, the J gene TRBJ2-1; 15 bases match TRBD2. With 2 bases clipped from V and 6 bases from J, the junction kept 11 bases outside the gene matches. The length of the CDR3 is 19 residues. Germline lookup yields CDR1 LNHDA and CDR2 SQIVND (reference sequence). DNA of the CDR3: TGTGCCAGTAGTATAAGAGAGGGGACTAGCGGGGGGACCGTCAATGAGCAGTTCTTC. Translated, it gives CASSIREGTSGGTVNEQFF.

This clone has only one observation. The chain joins TRBV9 to TRBJ2-3; 7 bases align to TRBD1. CDR1 is SGDLS and CDR2 is YYNGEE in the germline V gene. J was trimmed by 2 bases and V by 3 bases; bases with no gene match: 9. The CDR3 consists of 16 residues. CDR3 DNA sequence: TGTGCCAGCAGCGCTTTCGGGACAGAGGCCACAGATACGCAGTATTTT. Amino acid sequence: CASSAFGTEATDTQYF.

J is TRBJ2-6 and V is TRBV5-1; TRBD1 matches 12 bases. The germline gives CDR1 SGHRS, CDR2 YFSETQ. V lost 8 bases and J lost 2; bases outside the gene matches: 8. The CDR3 length is 17 residues. For the CDR3, the DNA is TGCGCCAGTATACCCGGGACAGGGGGCACTGGGGCCAACGTCCTGACTTTC. It yields the protein CASIPGTGGTGANVLTF.

CDR3 region: CASSFAGISTDTQYF. CDR3 bases: TGCGCCAGCAGCTTCGCGGGAATAAGCACAGATACGCAGTATTTT. The chain carries TRBV5-1 and TRBJ2-3, with D tentatively TRBD2 (6 bases). This CDR3 comprises 15 residues. V lost 2 bases to trimming and J lost 0 bases, with 10 bases between them. The germline V gene has CDR1 SGHRS and CDR2 YFSETQ.

This clone was detected once. The chain employs TRBV6-6 and TRBJ2-5, with D perhaps matching TRBD2 (5 bases). The CDR3 is 14 residues long. Trimming left V 1 base short and J 2 bases short, with 8 bases between. Germline loops: CDR1 MNHNY, CDR2 SVGAGI (reference sequence). CDR3 loop: CASSYYRGQETQYF. CDR3 DNA sequence: TGTGCCAGCAGTTACTACAGAGGGCAAGAGACCCAGTACTTC.

The chain recombines TRBV5-6 with TRBJ1-1; 12 nucleotides match TRBD1. Germline V lookup: CDR1 SGHDT, CDR2 YYEEEE. Losses at the gene ends were 4 bases for V and 5 bases for J; bases not matched to a gene: 9. The CDR3 consists of 16 residues. For the CDR3, the DNA is TGTGCCAGCAGCGGACCGGGACAGGGGGCTTATACTGAAGCTTTCTTT. It codes for CASSGPGQGAYTEAFF.

The chain combines TRBV2 with TRBJ1-2; D is undetermined. V shed 4 bases and J shed 5 bases, with 5 bases lying between them. CDR3 length: 11 amino acids. CDR1 and CDR2 (germline): SNHLY, FYNNEI. The chain's CDR3 is CASSGQYGYTF. The DNA for the CDR3 is TGTGCCAGCAGTGGCCAGTATGGCTACACCTTC.

The CDR3 nucleotides read TGTGCCATCAGCTTATCCGGGACAGGGGGTTACAATGAGCAGTTCTTC. This translates into CAISLSGTGGYNEQFF. V is TRBV10-3 and J is TRBJ2-1, with 11 bases that match TRBD1. Germline CDR1 is ENHRY and CDR2 is SYGVKD. This CDR3 contains 16 residues. Losses at the gene ends were 6 bases for V and 4 bases for J; bases not matched to a gene: 8.

The chain combines TRBV19 with TRBJ1-2, with unresolved D. Trimming took 6 bases from V and 4 from J, leaving 6 bases between them. This CDR3 region has 11 residues. Germline V CDR1 and CDR2: LNHDA, SQIVND (reference sequence). The CDR3 sequence: CASSFLYGYTF. The CDR3 DNA is TGTGCCAGTAGCTTTCTCTATGGCTACACCTTC.

V usage is TRBV11-3 and J usage is TRBJ2-1; 10 nucleotides align to TRBD2. The CDR3 covers 15 residues. CDR1 SGHNT and CDR2 YENEEA come from the germline V gene. With 1 base clipped from V and 6 bases from J, the junction kept 3 bases outside the gene matches. CDR3 protein: CASSLVASGSNEQFF. CDR3 DNA: TGTGCCAGCAGCTTAGTGGCTAGCGGGAGCAATGAGCAGTTCTTC.

The chain recombines TRBV7-9 with TRBJ1-2, with 9 nucleotides matching TRBD1. The CDR3 covers 16 residues. The V segment lost 6 bases and the J segment 4 bases; nucleotides outside the gene matches: 12. Germline CDR1 reads SEHNR; CDR2 reads FQNEAQ (reference sequence). The CDR3 DNA reads as TGTGCCAGCAGTCGCGCGGTTACAGGGGGCATCTATGGCTACACCTTC. It specifies CASSRAVTGGIYGYTF.

This chain joins TRBV10-3 and TRBJ2-7; maybe TRBD1 (6 bases). Trimming took 6 bases from V and 0 from J, leaving 9 bases between them. CDR3 length equals 13 residues. Germline assignment: CDR1 ENHRY and CDR2 SYGVKD. The chain's CDR3 is CAISQQGSYEQYF. The CDR3 DNA sequence: TGTGCCATCAGCCAACAGGGCTCCTACGAGCAGTACTTC.

The CDR3: CASSPAGEPGELFF. CDR3 coding DNA: TGCGCCAGCAGCCCGGCAGGGGAGCCCGGGGAGCTGTTTTTT. The rearrangement uses TRBV5-1 and TRBJ2-2; the D gene is possibly TRBD1 (6 bases). Germline CDR1 is SGHRS and CDR2 is YFSETQ. The V end lost 4 bases, the J end lost 6 bases, and 13 bases lay between the germline ends. CDR3 length: 14 amino acids.